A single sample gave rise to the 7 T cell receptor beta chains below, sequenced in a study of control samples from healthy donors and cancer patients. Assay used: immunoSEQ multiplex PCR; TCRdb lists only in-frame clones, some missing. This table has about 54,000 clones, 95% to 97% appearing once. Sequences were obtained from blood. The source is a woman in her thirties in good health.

CDR3 region: CASSYGAGVDNEQFF. Here the CDR3 DNA reads TGTGCCAGCAGTTACGGGGCAGGGGTGGACAATGAGCAGTTCTTC. The V gene is TRBV6-5, the J gene TRBJ2-1; D is possibly TRBD1 (6 bases). This CDR3 comprises 15 residues. Trimming cost V 2 bases and J 5 bases, with 13 bases left between them. Germline V gene sequence: CDR1 MNHEY, CDR2 SVGAGI.

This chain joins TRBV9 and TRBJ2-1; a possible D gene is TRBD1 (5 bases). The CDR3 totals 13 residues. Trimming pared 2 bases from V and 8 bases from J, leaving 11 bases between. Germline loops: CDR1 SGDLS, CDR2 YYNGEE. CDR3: CASSVDSNHEQFF. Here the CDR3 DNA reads TGTGCCAGCAGCGTTGACAGTAACCATGAGCAGTTCTTC.

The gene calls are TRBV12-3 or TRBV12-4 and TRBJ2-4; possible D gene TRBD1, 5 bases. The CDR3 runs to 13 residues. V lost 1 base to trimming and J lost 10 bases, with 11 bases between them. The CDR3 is CASSLDWSGIQYF. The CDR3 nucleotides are TGTGCCAGCAGTTTAGACTGGTCAGGGATTCAGTACTTC.

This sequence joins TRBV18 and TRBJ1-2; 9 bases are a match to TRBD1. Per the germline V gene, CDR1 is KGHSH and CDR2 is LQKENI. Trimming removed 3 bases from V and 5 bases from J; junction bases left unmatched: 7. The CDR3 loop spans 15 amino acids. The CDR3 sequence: CASSPSQGQGYGYTF. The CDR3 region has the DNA TGTGCCAGCTCACCGTCCCAGGGACAGGGATATGGCTACACCTTC.

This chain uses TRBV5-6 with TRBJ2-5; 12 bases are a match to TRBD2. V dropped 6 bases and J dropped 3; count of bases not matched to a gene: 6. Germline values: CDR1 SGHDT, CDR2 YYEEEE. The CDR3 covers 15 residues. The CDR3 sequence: CASTTPSGREETQYF. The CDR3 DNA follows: TGTGCCAGCACGACCCCTAGCGGGAGGGAAGAGACCCAGTACTTC.

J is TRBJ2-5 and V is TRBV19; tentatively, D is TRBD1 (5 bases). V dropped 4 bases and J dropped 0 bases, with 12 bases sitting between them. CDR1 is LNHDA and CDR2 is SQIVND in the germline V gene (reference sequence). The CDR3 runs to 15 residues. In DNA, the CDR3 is TGTGCCAGTAGTAGGGGCAGGGCGTACCAAGAGACCCAGTACTTC. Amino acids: CASSRGRAYQETQYF.

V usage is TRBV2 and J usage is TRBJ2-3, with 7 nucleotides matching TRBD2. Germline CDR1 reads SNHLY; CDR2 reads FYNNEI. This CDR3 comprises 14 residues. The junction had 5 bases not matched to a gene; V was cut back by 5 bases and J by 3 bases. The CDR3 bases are TGTGCCAGCAGTACTAGCGATGGGACAGATACGCAGTATTTT. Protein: CASSTSDGTDTQYF.